Given below is one T cell receptor (beta chain) in context. The data are from a study of blood T cell repertoires in COVID-19. Study background: Acute-phase and convalescent COVID-19 samples originated in the United States, Italy and Spain.

Per the original methods: How many nucleated cells were present was estimated from reference gene primer amplification. Generated by immunoSEQ multiplex PCR, the TCRdb table keeps only in-frame clones and is missing some. V and J calls and clone size are those listed in that table; D and trimming were worked out from the DNA. The sample carries some 25,000 clones, around 93% recorded once. This TCR was sampled from a human donor in a cohort sampled during active COVID-19. Sequenced: peripheral blood.

DNA for the CDR3: TGTGCCAGCAGCTTAATCTCAGGTGGAGGGGTCTACGAGCAGTACTTC. This gives the protein CASSLISGGGVYEQYF. The rearrangement joins TRBV7-9 to TRBJ2-7, with D perhaps TRBD2 (6 bases). From germline, CDR1 is SEHNR and CDR2 FQNEAQ (reference sequence). Trimming removed 2 bases from V and 3 bases from J, with 17 bases in between. The CDR3 loop spans 16 amino acids.